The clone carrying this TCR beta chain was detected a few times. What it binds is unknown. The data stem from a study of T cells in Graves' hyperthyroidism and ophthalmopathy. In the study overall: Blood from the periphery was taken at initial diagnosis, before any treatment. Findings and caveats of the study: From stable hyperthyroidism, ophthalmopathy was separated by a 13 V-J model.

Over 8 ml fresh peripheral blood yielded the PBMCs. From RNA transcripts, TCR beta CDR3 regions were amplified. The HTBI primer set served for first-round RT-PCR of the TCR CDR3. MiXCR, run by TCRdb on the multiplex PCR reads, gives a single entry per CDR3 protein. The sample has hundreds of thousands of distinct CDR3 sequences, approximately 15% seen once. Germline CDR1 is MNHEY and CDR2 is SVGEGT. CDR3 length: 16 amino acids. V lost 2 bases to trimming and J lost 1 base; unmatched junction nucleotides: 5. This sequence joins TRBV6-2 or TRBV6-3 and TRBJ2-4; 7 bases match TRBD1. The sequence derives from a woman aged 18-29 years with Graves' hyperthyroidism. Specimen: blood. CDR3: CASSYQGRGAKNIQYF. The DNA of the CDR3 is TGTGCCAGCAGTTACCAGGGCAGGGGGGCCAAAAACATTCAGTACTTC.